This T cell receptor beta chain was identified in a study of blood T cell repertoires in COVID-19 (dated by TCRdb to about 2020). A note on the overall study: The collaborator samples originated in the United States, Italy and Spain and spanned the acute and convalescent phases of COVID-19. The prospective study material was composed of cDNA or gDNA derived from T cells, B-cell-depleted T cells, or PBMCs. The dataset comprised deeply sampled blood TCRbeta repertoires from subjects exposed to, actively infected with, or recovered from COVID-19. The repertoires were released in a freely available public database intended as a resource for research on the immune response to SARS-CoV-2. Samples came from the ongoing ImmuneRACE study (first 160 participants) plus 1,254 subjects from 6 global collaborators. Nearly every sample came with metadata listing a de-identified subject ID, COVID-19 status, age in years and sex. Where available, HLA class I and class II types were obtained from metadata supplied by the sample provider rather than from assay-based typing. The paper's findings and limits, for the study overall: How much clinical and demographic metadata was included differed by source and by participant, and the metadata was provided uncurated.

Whole blood was collected in K2EDTA tubes by collaborating institutions according to the institutions' own protocols. For TCRbeta analysis, collaborators shipped samples in one of three forms: frozen whole blood, isolated PBMCs, or DNA extracted from either of those sample types. The immunoSEQ Assay, a bias-controlled multiplex PCR, was used to amplify TCRbeta CDR3 regions from genomic DNA. The authors' analysis ran thus. The number of nucleated cells in each sample was estimated by amplification of reference gene primers within the assay. Sequence reads were collapsed and filtered to measure the absolute abundance of every unique TCRbeta CDR3 rearrangement. Productive Simpson clonality was computed per sample as the square root of Simpson's diversity index over productive rearrangements. TCRdb obtained this table from immuneACCESS and retained in-frame rearrangements with V and J assigned. These tables miss some clones; where compared with another copy, unresolved V genes account for less than half of the shortfall, and the remainder is unexplained. That table furnishes V, J and clone size, whereas the DNA furnished D and trimming. The sample has around 170,000 clones on record, approximately 88% of them singletons. Under 3% of the sample rests with the top ten.

V is shortened by 5 bases, J by 14 bases, and the region joining them spans 13 bases. The CDR3 runs 12 residues from the cysteine to the phenylalanine. Of all the DNA, just the CDR3 is kept, 36 bases in frame from base 1. With regard to this clone: Its target antigen remains unknown. No much larger clonotype is one base removed from it; base qualities were not supplied.

This clonotype was obtained from a woman aged 60-75 years with acute or convalescent COVID-19. Source material: peripheral blood. The sequence links TRBV12-3 or TRBV12-4 to TRBJ1-6, with TRBD1 perhaps the D gene, on 6 matching bases. CDR3 loop: CASSRRGSALHF. The DNA sequence is given as TGTGCCAGCAGTCGCAGGGGATCGGCCCTCCACTTT.